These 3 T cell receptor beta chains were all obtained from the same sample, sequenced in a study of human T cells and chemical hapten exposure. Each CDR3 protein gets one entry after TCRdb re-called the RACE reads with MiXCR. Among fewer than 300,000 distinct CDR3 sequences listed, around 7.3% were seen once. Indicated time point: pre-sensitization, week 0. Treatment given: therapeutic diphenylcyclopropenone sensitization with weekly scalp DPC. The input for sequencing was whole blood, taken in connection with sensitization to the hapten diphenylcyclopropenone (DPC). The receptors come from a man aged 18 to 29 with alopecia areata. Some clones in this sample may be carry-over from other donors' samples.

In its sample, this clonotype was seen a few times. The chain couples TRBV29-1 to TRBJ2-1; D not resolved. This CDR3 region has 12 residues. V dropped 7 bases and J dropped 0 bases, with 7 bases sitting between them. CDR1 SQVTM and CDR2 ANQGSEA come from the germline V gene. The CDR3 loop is CSALVSYNEQFF. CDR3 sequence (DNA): TGCAGCGCCCTTGTCTCCTACAATGAGCAGTTCTTC.

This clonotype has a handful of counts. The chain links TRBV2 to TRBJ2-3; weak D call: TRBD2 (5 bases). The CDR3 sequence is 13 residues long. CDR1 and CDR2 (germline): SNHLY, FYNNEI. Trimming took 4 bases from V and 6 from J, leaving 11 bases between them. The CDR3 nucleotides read TGTGCCAGCAGTGGCCCTAGCAAGGATACGCAGTATTTT. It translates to CASSGPSKDTQYF.

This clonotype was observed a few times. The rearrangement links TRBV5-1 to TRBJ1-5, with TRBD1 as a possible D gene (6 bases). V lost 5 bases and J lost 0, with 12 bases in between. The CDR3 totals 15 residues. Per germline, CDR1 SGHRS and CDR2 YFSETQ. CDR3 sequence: CASSLQGHSNQPQHF. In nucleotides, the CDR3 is TGCGCCAGCAGTTTGCAGGGACATAGCAATCAGCCCCAGCATTTT.